The clone carrying this T cell receptor (beta chain) was counted between two and nine times. In TCRdb, the RT-PCR reads were re-called with MiXCR into one record per CDR3 protein. The sample shows 550,000 to 800,000 distinct CDR3 sequences, about 15% of them seen only once. This sample was included in a study of response to subunit inactivated influenza vaccine. Germline V gene lookup returns CDR1 SGHTA and CDR2 FQGNSA. The CDR3 is 16 residues long. V was cut by 2 bases and J by 0 bases, with 11 bases left in between. Source: PBMCs from blood, taken 11 to 12 days after vaccination. This rearrangement joins TRBV7-2 to TRBJ2-1; D is unclear. This receptor was obtained from a middle-aged man who received an inactivated influenza vaccine. Here the CDR3 DNA reads TGTGCCAGCAGCTTATTGCCCTCGAGCTCCTACAATGAGCAGTTCTTC. Encoded protein: CASSLLPSSSYNEQFF.